Below are 16 T cell receptor beta chains sequenced from a single sample in a study of T-cell memory formation after mild COVID-19. MiXCR, applied by TCRdb to the 5' RACE reads, yields one record per CDR3 protein. The table has 470,000 or so distinct CDR3 sequences, around a sixth seen once. The sequencing sample was made of PBMCs or a T cell subset sorted from them (not recorded which). Source of these receptors: an adult woman who had mild COVID-19 (a few samples of this study predate the infection). Cell type and time point are not known.

The gene calls are TRBV4-3 and TRBJ2-1; 7 bases line up with TRBD2. The CDR3 covers 17 residues. V dropped 0 bases and J dropped 5; count of bases not matched to a gene: 10. Germline-derived CDR1 and CDR2 are LGHNA and YSLEER. The CDR3 DNA reads as TGCGCCAGCAGCCAAGATCGGGATCGGGAGGTCGACAATGAGCAGTTCTTC. Translating it yields CASSQDRDREVDNEQFF.

The chain links TRBV5-1 to TRBJ2-1; no clear D gene. This CDR3 spans 14 amino acids. The V end was cut by 4 bases, the J end by 8 bases, with 16 bases between. Looked up from germline, CDR1 is SGHRS and CDR2 is YFSETQ. The CDR3 loop is CASSMQAVSYEQFF. The CDR3 nucleotides read TGCGCCAGCAGCATGCAGGCCGTAAGCTATGAGCAGTTCTTC.

The V and J genes are TRBV7-9 and TRBJ2-5, with 8 bases lining up with TRBD1. Per the germline V gene, CDR1 is SEHNR and CDR2 is FQNEAQ (reference sequence). CDR3 length equals 15 residues. Trimming cost V 5 bases and J 4 bases; bases outside gene matches: 9. This chain's CDR3 is CASSDRAGGTETQYF. CDR3 in DNA: TGTGCCAGCAGCGACCGGGCAGGGGGCACAGAGACCCAGTACTTC.

This rearrangement joins TRBV6-5 to TRBJ2-7; D unresolved. The V gene lost 2 bases and the J gene lost 2 bases, with 13 bases spanning the gap. Germline V gene lookup returns CDR1 MNHEY and CDR2 SVGAGI. The length of the CDR3 is 15 residues. This chain's CDR3 is CASSYRSSATYEQYF. In nucleotides, the CDR3 is TGTGCCAGCAGTTACCGTTCGTCGGCGACCTACGAGCAGTACTTC.

The J gene is TRBJ2-1, the V gene TRBV7-2, with 8 bases fitting TRBD2. The CDR3 has 14 residues. Germline V lookup: CDR1 SGHTA, CDR2 FQGNSA. V was pared by 4 bases and J by 5 bases, with 4 bases of the junction left unmatched. The CDR3 sequence: CASSWTSRDNEQFF. In DNA, the CDR3 is TGTGCCAGCAGCTGGACTAGCAGAGACAATGAGCAGTTCTTC.

The chain joins TRBV5-5 to TRBJ2-7, with D possibly matching TRBD1 (7 bases). CDR1 and CDR2 (germline): SGHKS, YYEKEE (reference sequence). CDR3 size: 15 residues. Trimming removed 3 bases from V and 6 bases from J, with 19 bases in between. Here the CDR3 reads CASSWREQGMGEQYF. CDR3 bases: TGTGCCAGCAGCTGGAGGGAACAGGGGATGGGCGAGCAGTACTTC.

This clonotype has only a few counts. The chain has TRBV7-9 and TRBJ1-6; D is unresolved. Trimming took 2 bases from V and 6 from J, leaving 8 bases between them. The CDR3 length is 14 residues. Per germline, CDR1 SEHNR and CDR2 FQNEAQ (reference sequence). The CDR3 region has the DNA TGTGCCAGCAGCTTAACGGGGATTAATTCACCCCTCCACTTT. It is translated as CASSLTGINSPLHF.

V usage is TRBV6-2 or TRBV6-3 and J usage is TRBJ2-2, with TRBD2 matching 11 bases. CDR3 length: 17 residues. CDR1 and CDR2 from the germline V gene are MNHEY and SVGEGT. With V trimmed by 6 bases and J by 10 bases, 16 bases remained unmatched. CDR3 sequence: CASSTPWTSGRILELFF. DNA for the CDR3: TGTGCCAGCAGCACCCCTTGGACTAGCGGGCGCATCCTGGAGCTGTTTTTT.

The V call is TRBV27, the J call TRBJ2-7; possibly TRBD1 for D (5 bases). V gave up 0 bases and J gave up 4 bases, with 10 bases separating them. Looked up from germline, CDR1 is MNHEY and CDR2 is SMNVEV (reference sequence). The CDR3 runs to 14 residues. The CDR3 spells CASSLSHRRYEQYF. The CDR3 nucleotides read TGTGCCAGCAGTTTATCGCACAGGAGATACGAGCAGTACTTC.

The chain is built from TRBV15 and TRBJ2-3; 10 nucleotides line up with TRBD1. Germline V gene lookup returns CDR1 LNHNV and CDR2 YYDKDF (reference sequence). This CDR3 has 18 residues. Trimming cost V 2 bases and J 3 bases; bases outside gene matches: 11. CDR3 bases: TGTGCCACCAGCAGATATGGGACAGGGGCCCTGGTAACAGATACGCAGTATTTT. Translated, it gives CATSRYGTGALVTDTQYF.

The rearrangement uses TRBV9 and TRBJ1-2, with 8 nucleotides matching TRBD1. The V segment lost 1 base and the J segment 5 bases; nucleotides outside the gene matches: 7. The CDR3 extends over 15 amino acids. Per germline, CDR1 SGDLS and CDR2 YYNGEE. The CDR3 bases are TGTGCCAGCAGCGTACTGTACAGGGGGTGGTATGGCTACACCTTC. It encodes CASSVLYRGWYGYTF.

The chain employs TRBV5-1 and TRBJ2-7, with D uncertain. Trimming shortened V by 2 bases and J by 4 bases, and 13 bases separated the two germline ends. The CDR3 runs to 14 residues. Per germline, CDR1 SGHRS and CDR2 YFSETQ. CDR3 region: CASSFDGMAYEQYF. For the CDR3, the DNA is TGCGCCAGCAGCTTCGACGGCATGGCGTACGAGCAGTACTTC.

The J gene is TRBJ2-7, the V gene TRBV5-1, with 7 positions matching TRBD2. The junction had 7 bases not matched to a gene; V was cut back by 3 bases and J by 4 bases. The CDR3 consists of 14 residues. In germline, CDR1 is SGHRS, CDR2 YFSETQ. The CDR3 spells CASSYGRGVYEQYF. For the CDR3, the DNA is TGCGCCAGCAGCTACGGACGGGGGGTGTACGAGCAGTACTTC.

The V call is TRBV19, the J call TRBJ1-2; TRBD1 agrees at 8 bases. There are 14 residues in the CDR3. CDR1 is LNHDA, CDR2 SQIVND, per germline (reference sequence). V was clipped by 7 bases and J by 4 bases; unmatched bases: 8. Written as DNA, the CDR3 is TGTGCCAGTACCCCTCCGGACAGGGTCTATGGCTACACCTTC. Protein: CASTPPDRVYGYTF.

This clonotype was detected a few times. DNA of the CDR3: TGTGCCAGCAGTATCGAACTGGGAGACAGGACGCAGCAGTACTTC. Its translation is CASSIELGDRTQQYF. The chain is built from TRBV5-4 and TRBJ2-7, with a tentative D call TRBD1 (6 bases). Germline V gives CDR1 SGHNT, CDR2 YYREEE (reference sequence). The CDR3 contains 15 residues. Trimming removed 5 bases from V and 8 bases from J, with 23 bases in between.

The chain links TRBV5-1 to TRBJ1-1, with 8 bases aligning to TRBD1. The CDR3 extends over 14 amino acids. The junction had 5 bases not matched to a gene; V was cut back by 4 bases and J by 3 bases. From germline, CDR1 is SGHRS and CDR2 YFSETQ. The CDR3 bases are TGCGCCAGCAGCCTGGACAGGGAGTACACTGAAGCTTTCTTT. It yields the protein CASSLDREYTEAFF.